This T cell receptor beta chain was identified in a study of blood T cell repertoires in COVID-19. Across the whole study: COVID-19 samples collected from the United States, Italy and Spain covered acute and convalescent phases. The cDNA or gDNA used as material had been derived from T cells, B-cell-depleted T cells, or PBMCs.

The CDR3 sequence is 15 residues long. CDR1 is SGHNT, CDR2 YENEEA, per germline. V gave up 1 base and J gave up 4 bases, with 13 bases separating them. Libraries were prepared by immunoSEQ multiplex PCR; TCRdb keeps only in-frame clonotypes and omits some of them. Counted here are nearly 200,000 clones, 84% occurring once; the ten biggest clones make up about a fifth. The source material was peripheral blood. This TCR was sampled from a human donor in a cohort sampled during active COVID-19. The chain is built from TRBV11-3 and TRBJ2-5; possibly TRBD1 for D (5 bases). The CDR3 loop is CASSLGRSRGETQYF. The CDR3 nucleotides are TGTGCCAGCAGCTTAGGTCGGTCTAGGGGAGAGACCCAGTACTTC.